The following is a T cell receptor (beta chain) sequence with its context. Antigen unknown. Unmatched junction bases numbered 8, after V lost 3 bases and J lost 8 bases. Per germline, CDR1 SGHTA and CDR2 FQGNSA. The CDR3 spans 14 residues. MiXCR was run by TCRdb on the 5' RACE reads, yielding one entry per CDR3 protein. The sample records 15,000 to 20,000 distinct CDR3 sequences, 6.2% being singletons. This sample stems from a study of spatial heterogeneity in lung cancer. This sample's time point: sample taken at primary tumor resection. A total of approximately 69 untreated early-stage non-small cell lung cancer patients served as donors. Unsorted whole RNA of tumor, nontumor lung or frozen PBMC was sequenced. Findings of the study overall: The number of expanded tumor alpha and beta chains correlated with mutation number. Estimates put coverage of tumor T cells around 7% for alpha and 11% to 15% for beta chains.

The sample consisted of lung tumor tissue, taken at surgery. The chain uses TRBV7-2 and TRBJ1-2; 8 positions match TRBD1. The clonotype originates from a male donor with early-stage non-small cell lung cancer. The CDR3 loop is CASSFAAGTGGYTF. CDR3 DNA sequence: TGTGCCAGCAGCTTTGCTGCCGGGACAGGCGGCTACACCTTC.